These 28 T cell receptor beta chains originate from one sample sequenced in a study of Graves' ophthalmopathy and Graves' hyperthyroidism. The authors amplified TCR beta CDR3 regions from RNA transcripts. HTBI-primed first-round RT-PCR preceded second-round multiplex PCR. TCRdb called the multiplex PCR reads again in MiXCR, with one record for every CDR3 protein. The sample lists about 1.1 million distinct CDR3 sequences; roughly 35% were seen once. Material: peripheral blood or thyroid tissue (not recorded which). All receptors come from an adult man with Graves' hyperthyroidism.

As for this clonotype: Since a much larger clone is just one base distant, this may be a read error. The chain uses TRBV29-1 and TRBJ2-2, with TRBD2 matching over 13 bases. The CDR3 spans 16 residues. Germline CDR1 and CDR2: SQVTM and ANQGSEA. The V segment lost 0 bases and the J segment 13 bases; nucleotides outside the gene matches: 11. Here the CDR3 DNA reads TGCAGCGTTGAAGATCCACTAGCGGGAGGGCCGCGGGGGCTGTTTTTT. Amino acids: CSVEDPLAGGPRGLFF.

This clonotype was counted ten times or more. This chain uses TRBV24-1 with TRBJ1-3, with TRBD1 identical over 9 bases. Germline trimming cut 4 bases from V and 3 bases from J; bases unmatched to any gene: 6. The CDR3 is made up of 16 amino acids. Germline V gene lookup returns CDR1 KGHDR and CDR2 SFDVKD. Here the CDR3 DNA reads TGTGCCACCAGTGACCGGACAGGGGAATTTGGAAACACCATATATTTT. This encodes CATSDRTGEFGNTIYF.

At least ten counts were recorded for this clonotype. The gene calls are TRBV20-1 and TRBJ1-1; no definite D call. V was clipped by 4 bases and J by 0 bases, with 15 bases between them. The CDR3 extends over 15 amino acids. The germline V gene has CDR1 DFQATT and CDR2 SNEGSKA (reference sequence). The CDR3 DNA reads TGCAGTGCTAAACCTCCCCAGCCCATGAACACTGAAGCTTTCTTT. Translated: CSAKPPQPMNTEAFF.

The CDR3 spells CAWSPGQGFNSPLHF. The CDR3 DNA follows: TGTGCCTGGAGTCCGGGACAGGGGTTCAATTCACCCCTCCACTTT. The chain uses TRBV30 and TRBJ1-6, with 10 nucleotides matching TRBD1. Germline CDR1 GTSNPN, CDR2 SVGIG (reference sequence). V lost 2 bases and J lost 7; bases outside the gene matches: 5. This CDR3 spans 15 amino acids.

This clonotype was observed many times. CDR3: CSAPGTNSYEQYF. The CDR3 DNA reads TGCAGTGCGCCCGGGACAAACTCCTACGAGCAGTACTTC. The chain recombines TRBV20-1 with TRBJ2-7, with a tentative D call TRBD1 (6 bases). The V end was cut by 6 bases, the J end by 0 bases, with 12 bases between. Germline V gives CDR1 DFQATT, CDR2 SNEGSKA (reference sequence). This CDR3 spans 13 amino acids.

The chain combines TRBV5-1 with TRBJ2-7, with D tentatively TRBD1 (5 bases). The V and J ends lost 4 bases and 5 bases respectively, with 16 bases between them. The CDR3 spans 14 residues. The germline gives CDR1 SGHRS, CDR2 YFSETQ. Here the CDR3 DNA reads TGCGCCAGCAGCAGTGGAGCCAGGGTCAACGAGCAGTACTTC. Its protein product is CASSSGARVNEQYF.

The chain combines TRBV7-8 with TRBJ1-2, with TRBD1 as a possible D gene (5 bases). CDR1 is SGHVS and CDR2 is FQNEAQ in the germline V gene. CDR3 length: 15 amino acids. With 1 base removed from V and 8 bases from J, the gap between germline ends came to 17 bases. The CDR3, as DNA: TGTGCCAGCAGCTTAGTCGAGGGACCTAACGGAGGCTACACCTTC. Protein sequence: CASSLVEGPNGGYTF.

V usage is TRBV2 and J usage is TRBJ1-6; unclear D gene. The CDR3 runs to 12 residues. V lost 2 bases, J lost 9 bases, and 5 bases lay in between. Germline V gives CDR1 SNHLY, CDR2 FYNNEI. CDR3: CASSERSSPLHF. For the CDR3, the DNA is TGTGCCAGCAGTGAAAGGAGTTCACCCCTCCACTTT.

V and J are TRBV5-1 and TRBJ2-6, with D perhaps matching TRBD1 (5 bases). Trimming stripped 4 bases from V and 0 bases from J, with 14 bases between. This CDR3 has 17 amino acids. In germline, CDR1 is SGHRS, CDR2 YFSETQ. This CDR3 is CASSHGQTLSGANVLTF. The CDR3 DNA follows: TGCGCCAGCAGCCATGGACAAACCCTCTCTGGGGCCAACGTCCTGACTTTC.

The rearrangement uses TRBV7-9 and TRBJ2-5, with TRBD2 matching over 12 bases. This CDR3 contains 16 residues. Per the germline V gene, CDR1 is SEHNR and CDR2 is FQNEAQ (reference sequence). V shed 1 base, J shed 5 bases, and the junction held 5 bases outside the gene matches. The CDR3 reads CASSLGTSGAGETQYF. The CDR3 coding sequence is TGTGCCAGCAGCTTAGGGACTAGCGGGGCCGGGGAGACCCAGTACTTC. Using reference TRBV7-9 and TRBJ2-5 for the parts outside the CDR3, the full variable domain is DTGVSQNPRHKITKRGQNVTFRCDPISEHNRLYWYRQTLGQGPEFLTYFQNEAQLEKSRLLSDRFSAERPKGSFSTLEIQRTEQGDSAMYLCASSLGTSGAGETQYFGPGTRLLVL.

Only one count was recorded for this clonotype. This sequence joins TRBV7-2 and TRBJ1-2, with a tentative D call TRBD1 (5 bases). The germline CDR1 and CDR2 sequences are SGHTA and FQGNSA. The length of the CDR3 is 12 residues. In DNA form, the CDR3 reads TGTGGCACCCGGGGGGGGAGGGACGGCTACACCTTC. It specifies CGTRGGRDGYTF.

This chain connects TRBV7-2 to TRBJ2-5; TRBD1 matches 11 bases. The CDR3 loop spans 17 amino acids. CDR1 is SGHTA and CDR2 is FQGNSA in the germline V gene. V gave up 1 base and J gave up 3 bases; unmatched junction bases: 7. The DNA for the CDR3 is TGTGCCAGCAGCTTAGGGGGACAGGGGGAGAAGGAAGAGACCCAGTACTTC. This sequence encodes CASSLGGQGEKEETQYF.

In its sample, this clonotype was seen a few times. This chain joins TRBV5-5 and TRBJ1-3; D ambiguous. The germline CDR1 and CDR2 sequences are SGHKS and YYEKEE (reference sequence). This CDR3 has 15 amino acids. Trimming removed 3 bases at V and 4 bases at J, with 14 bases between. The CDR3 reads CASSSGPGGGNTIYF. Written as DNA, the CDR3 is TGTGCCAGCAGCTCCGGGCCGGGTGGAGGAAACACCATATATTTT.

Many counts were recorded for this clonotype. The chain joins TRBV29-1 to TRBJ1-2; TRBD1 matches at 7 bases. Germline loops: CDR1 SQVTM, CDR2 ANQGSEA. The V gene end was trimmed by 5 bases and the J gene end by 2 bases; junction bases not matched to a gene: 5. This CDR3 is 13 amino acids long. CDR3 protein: CSVLGTDNYGYTF. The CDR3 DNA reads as TGCAGCGTTCTGGGGACAGACAACTATGGCTACACCTTC.

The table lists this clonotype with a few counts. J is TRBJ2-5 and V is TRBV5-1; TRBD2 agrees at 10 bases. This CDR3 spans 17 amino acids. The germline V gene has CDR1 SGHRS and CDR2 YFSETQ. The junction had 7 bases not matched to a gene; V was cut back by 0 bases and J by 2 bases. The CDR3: CASSLEASGRFQETQYF. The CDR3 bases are TGCGCCAGCAGCTTGGAGGCTAGCGGGAGATTTCAAGAGACCCAGTACTTC.

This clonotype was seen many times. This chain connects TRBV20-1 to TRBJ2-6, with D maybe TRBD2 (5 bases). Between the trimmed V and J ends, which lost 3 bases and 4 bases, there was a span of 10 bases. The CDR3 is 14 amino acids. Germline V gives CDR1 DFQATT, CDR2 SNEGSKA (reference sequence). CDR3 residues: CSARPRVGANVLTF. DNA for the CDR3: TGCAGTGCTAGGCCGCGGGTCGGGGCCAACGTCCTGACTTTC.

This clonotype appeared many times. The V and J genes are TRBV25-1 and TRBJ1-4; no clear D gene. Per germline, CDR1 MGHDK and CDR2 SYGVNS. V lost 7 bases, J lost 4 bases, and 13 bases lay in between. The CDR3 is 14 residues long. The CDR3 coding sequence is TGTGCCAGCAAGGCCGGACCCTTTAATGAAAAACTGTTTTTT. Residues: CASKAGPFNEKLFF.

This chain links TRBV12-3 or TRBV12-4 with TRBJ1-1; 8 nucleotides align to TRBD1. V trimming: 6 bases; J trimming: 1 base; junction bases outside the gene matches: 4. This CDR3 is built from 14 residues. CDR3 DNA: TGTGCCAGCAGAAGGACAGGGACGAACACTGAAGCTTTCTTT. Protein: CASRRTGTNTEAFF.

In DNA, the CDR3 is TGCAGCGTTGAAGTGGCAGGGGCCTACGAGCAGTACTTC. Residues: CSVEVAGAYEQYF. The chain uses TRBV29-1 and TRBJ2-7; possibly TRBD1 for D (6 bases). This CDR3 is 13 amino acids long. The germline CDR1 and CDR2 sequences are SQVTM and ANQGSEA. The V end was cut by 1 base, the J end by 2 bases, with 9 bases between.

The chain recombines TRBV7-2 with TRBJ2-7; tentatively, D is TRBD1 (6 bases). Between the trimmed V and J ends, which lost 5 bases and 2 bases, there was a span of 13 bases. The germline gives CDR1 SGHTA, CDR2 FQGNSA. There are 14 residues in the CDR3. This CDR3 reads CASSRTGYTYEQYF. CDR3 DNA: TGTGCCAGCAGCCGTACAGGGTACACCTACGAGCAGTACTTC.

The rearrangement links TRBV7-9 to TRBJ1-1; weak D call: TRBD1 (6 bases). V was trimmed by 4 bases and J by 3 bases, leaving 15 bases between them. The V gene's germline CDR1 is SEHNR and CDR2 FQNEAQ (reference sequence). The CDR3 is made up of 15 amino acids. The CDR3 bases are TGTGCCAGCAGCTCCCGGCGGGGGGCTGACACTGAAGCTTTCTTT. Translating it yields CASSSRRGADTEAFF.

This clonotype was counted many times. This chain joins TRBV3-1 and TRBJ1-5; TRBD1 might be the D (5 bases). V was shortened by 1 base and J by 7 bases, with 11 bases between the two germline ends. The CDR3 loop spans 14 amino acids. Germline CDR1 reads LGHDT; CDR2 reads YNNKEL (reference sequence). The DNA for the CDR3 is TGTGCCAGCAGCCAAGGGAGGTCAGGGCAGCCCCAGCATTTT. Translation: CASSQGRSGQPQHF. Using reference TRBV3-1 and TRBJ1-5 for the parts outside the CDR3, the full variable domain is DTAVSQTPKYLVTQMGNDKSIKCEQNLGHDTMYWYKQDSKKFLKIMFSYNNKELIINETVPNRFSPKSPDKAHLNLHINSLELGDSAVYFCASSQGRSGQPQHFGDGTRLSIL.

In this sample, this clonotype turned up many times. CDR3 DNA: TGTGCCAGCAGCGCTGGGGGGAAGGAGACCCAGTACTTC. Amino acid sequence: CASSAGGKETQYF. The chain combines TRBV11-3 with TRBJ2-5; the D gene is possibly TRBD2 (6 bases). The CDR3 runs to 13 residues. V was shortened by 5 bases and J by 5 bases, with 12 bases between the two germline ends. The germline CDR1 and CDR2 sequences are SGHNT and YENEEA.

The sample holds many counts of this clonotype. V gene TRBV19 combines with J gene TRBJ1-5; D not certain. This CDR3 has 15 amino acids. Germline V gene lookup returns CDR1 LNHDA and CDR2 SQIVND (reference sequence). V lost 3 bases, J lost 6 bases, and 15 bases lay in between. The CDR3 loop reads CASSMSLRGGQPQHF. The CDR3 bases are TGTGCCAGTAGTATGTCTCTCCGCGGCGGTCAGCCCCAGCATTTT.

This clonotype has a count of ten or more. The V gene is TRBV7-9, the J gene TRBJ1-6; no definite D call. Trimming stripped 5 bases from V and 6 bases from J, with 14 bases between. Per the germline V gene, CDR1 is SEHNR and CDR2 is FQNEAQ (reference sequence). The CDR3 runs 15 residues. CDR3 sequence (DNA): TGTGCCAGCAGCCCCCGAGCGGAGAGTAATTCACCCCTCCACTTT. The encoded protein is CASSPRAESNSPLHF.

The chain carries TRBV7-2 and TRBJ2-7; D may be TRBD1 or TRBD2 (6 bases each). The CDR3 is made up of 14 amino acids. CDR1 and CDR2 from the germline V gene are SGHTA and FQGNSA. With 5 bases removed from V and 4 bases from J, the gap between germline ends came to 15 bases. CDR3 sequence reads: CASSPTRGQYEQYF. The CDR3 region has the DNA TGTGCCAGCAGCCCAACACGGGGGCAGTACGAGCAGTACTTC.

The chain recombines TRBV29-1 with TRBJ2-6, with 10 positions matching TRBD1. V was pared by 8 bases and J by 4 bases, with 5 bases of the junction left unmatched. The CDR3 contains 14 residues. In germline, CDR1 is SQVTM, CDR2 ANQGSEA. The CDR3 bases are TGCAGCATGAGACAGGGGGCGGGGGCCAACGTCCTGACTTTC. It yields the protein CSMRQGAGANVLTF. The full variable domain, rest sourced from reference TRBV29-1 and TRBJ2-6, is SAVISQKPSRDICQRGTSLTIQCQVDSQVTMMFWYRQQPGQSLTLIATANQGSEATYESGFVIDKFPISRPNLTFSTLTVSNMSPEDSSIYLCSMRQGAGANVLTFGAGSRLTVL.

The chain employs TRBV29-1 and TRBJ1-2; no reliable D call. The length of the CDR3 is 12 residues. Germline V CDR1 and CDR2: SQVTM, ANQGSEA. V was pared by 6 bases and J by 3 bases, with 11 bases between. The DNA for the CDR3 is TGCAGCGTCCCTACCCGGGACTATGGCTACACCTTC. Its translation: CSVPTRDYGYTF.